Listed below are T cell receptor beta chains from one sample, sequenced in a study of cytomegalovirus exposure and HLA in healthy donors. Profiling relied on immunoSEQ multiplex PCR, and the TCRdb table lists in-frame clones only, not all of them. The profile shows 150,000 to 200,000 clones, approximately 89% of them singletons. The source material was PBMCs. The receptor source for this set is a man between 18 and 35 years old in good health and CMV-seropositive. CDR3s include the opening cysteine and the closing phenylalanine or tryptophan. Fields, in order: CDR3 protein, CDR3 length, V gene, J gene.

CASSTGQGRDEQFF,14,TRBV18,TRBJ2-1
CASSLSRSSTGELFF,15,TRBV27,TRBJ2-2
CASSSELNEQFF,12,TRBV5-1,TRBJ2-1
CSARNEKLFF,10,TRBV29-1,TRBJ1-4
CASNNDSPSGNTIYF,15,TRBV19,TRBJ1-3
CASTARGILGYEQYF,15,TRBV5-8,TRBJ2-7
CASSPATYYGYTF,13,TRBV10-1,TRBJ1-2
CASSFSRGVTDTQYF,15,TRBV28,TRBJ2-3
CASSTRTGTSYNEQFF,16,TRBV19,TRBJ2-1
CASSLTGTGGWLAASYEQYF,20,TRBV5-1,TRBJ2-7
CASSERLRDYRTDTQYF,17,TRBV6-1,TRBJ2-3
CASSPQGAYGYTF,13,TRBV9,TRBJ1-2
CAISEGTLSYEQYF,14,TRBV10-3,TRBJ2-7
CASSQVYGLARGYNEQFF,18,TRBV4-2,TRBJ2-1
CASGLVVAGVHEQYF,15,TRBV12-5,TRBJ2-7
CASSSRGATGELFF,14,TRBV7-7,TRBJ2-2
CSVRSGNSYEQYF,13,TRBV29-1,TRBJ2-7
CASSLAGTSGYNEQFF,16,TRBV6-5,TRBJ2-1
CASSLGRQGAYEQYF,15,TRBV13,NA
CASKDRAYGYTF,12,TRBV19,TRBJ1-2
CASSPLLGVGNTIYF,15,TRBV5-1,TRBJ1-3
CASSASWRNYEQYF,14,TRBV2,TRBJ2-7
CASSDTGSNQPQHF,14,TRBV5-5,TRBJ1-5
CASVLGTGGFHEQYF,15,TRBV2,TRBJ2-7
CASSLEGLAIGDTQYF,16,TRBV5-1,TRBJ2-3
CASSLGMNTEAFF,13,TRBV5-1,TRBJ1-1
CASKRAGVTYEQYF,14,TRBV28,TRBJ2-7
CASSNGPGQGADNEQFF,17,TRBV23-1,TRBJ2-1
CASSPLRWGQRQPQHF,16,TRBV7-8,TRBJ1-5
CASIRETEAFF,11,TRBV6-1,TRBJ1-1
CASSEVKRGLNTGELFF,17,TRBV2,TRBJ2-2
CASSETRGGDNEQFF,15,TRBV27,TRBJ2-1
CASSVSGSGTDTQYF,15,TRBV9,TRBJ2-3
CASTEQGFGTEAFF,14,TRBV2,TRBJ1-1
CASSLVKGQGDTGELFF,17,TRBV7-8,TRBJ2-2
CASSLVGQRFPEAFF,15,TRBV6-1,TRBJ1-1
CASSYSGQGLDEQYF,15,TRBV6-6,TRBJ2-7
CASSIRTGRRNQPQHF,16,TRBV19,TRBJ1-5
CASSEGVYSYEQYF,14,TRBV28,TRBJ2-7
CASSSRDTNTGELFF,15,TRBV28,TRBJ2-2
CASSELAGGPETQYF,15,TRBV6-1,TRBJ2-5
CASSLAGPNNEQFF,14,TRBV6-5,TRBJ2-1
CASSSTGISYEQYF,14,TRBV7-2,TRBJ2-7
CASSSGQGKSEQFF,14,TRBV2,TRBJ2-1
CASSSYSDQDTQYF,14,TRBV5-1,TRBJ2-5
CASSPGQGQNYGYTF,15,TRBV7-3,TRBJ1-2
CASSLQGAAANTEAFF,16,TRBV18,TRBJ1-1
CASIPYEGGGGEAFF,15,TRBV5-1,TRBJ1-1
CASSYGSGELFF,12,TRBV28,TRBJ2-2
CASSFALGLAGVAYNEQFF,19,TRBV27,TRBJ2-1
CASSELPGLDLETQYF,16,TRBV2,TRBJ2-5
CASRPQGRENTEAFF,15,TRBV19,TRBJ1-1
CASSLRQGDEQYF,13,TRBV11-2,TRBJ2-7
CASNHRGTNEKLFF,14,TRBV6-1,TRBJ1-4
CASSLAGFQETQYF,14,TRBV5-1,TRBJ2-5
CASSYLPGLAGDTGELFF,18,TRBV5-1,TRBJ2-2
CASSRQGARGYSNQPQHF,18,TRBV13,TRBJ1-5